The 9 T cell receptor beta chains given below trace back to one sample, sequenced in a study of shared clonotypes between healthy human individuals. This table comes from immunoSEQ multiplex PCR, and its TCRdb copy is limited to in-frame clones, with some not included. The repertoire holds about 680,000 clones, with 60% to 75% as singletons. The sample was memory CD4+ T cells sorted from blood. Subset described: CD45RA-negative fraction. All receptors derive from a woman aged 25 to 45 in good health.

This clone was found a few times. This chain links TRBV5-1 with TRBJ2-4; the D call may be TRBD1 or TRBD2 (5 bases each). The germline V gene has CDR1 SGHRS and CDR2 YFSETQ. V lost 4 bases, J lost 6 bases, and 23 bases lay in between. CDR3 size: 17 residues. The CDR3 DNA reads TGCGCCAGCAGCAAGGACACGGGGTTAGTTCGGGGAAACATTCAGTACTTC. Protein: CASSKDTGLVRGNIQYF.

The V and J genes are TRBV6-5 and TRBJ1-1, with D unclear. The CDR3 spans 14 residues. The V end lost 6 bases, the J end lost 1 base, and 12 bases lay between the germline ends. From germline, CDR1 is MNHEY and CDR2 SVGAGI. The DNA for the CDR3 is TGTGCCAGCAGCCCGGCGGGAACGAACACTGAAGCTTTCTTT. Protein: CASSPAGTNTEAFF.

The chain is built from TRBV29-1 and TRBJ1-1; the D gene is possibly TRBD1 (5 bases). CDR1 and CDR2 (germline): SQVTM, ANQGSEA. This CDR3 region has 14 residues. V dropped 4 bases and J dropped 4 bases, with 16 bases sitting between them. In DNA, the CDR3 is TGCAGCGTTGTCGTGGACACCGTGAGCACTGAAGCTTTCTTT. This encodes CSVVVDTVSTEAFF.

The chain recombines TRBV5-1 with TRBJ2-3, with a tentative D call TRBD2 (6 bases). V was trimmed by 4 bases and J by 2 bases, leaving 11 bases between them. The V gene's germline CDR1 is SGHRS and CDR2 YFSETQ. This CDR3 comprises 14 residues. CDR3 in DNA: TGCGCCAGCAGCCGGGACTTCTACACAGATACGCAGTATTTT. It is translated as CASSRDFYTDTQYF.

This chain links TRBV5-1 with TRBJ1-3; the D is unclear. Germline values: CDR1 SGHRS, CDR2 YFSETQ. The CDR3 extends over 14 amino acids. V gave up 0 bases and J gave up 2 bases, with 6 bases separating them. The CDR3 bases are TGCGCCAGCAGCTTGGGAGTGGCTGGAAACACCATATATTTT. This encodes CASSLGVAGNTIYF.

The rearrangement links TRBV5-5 to TRBJ1-5; D is perhaps TRBD1 (5 bases). Germline V CDR1 and CDR2: SGHKS, YYEKEE (reference sequence). V was clipped by 3 bases and J by 3 bases, with 16 bases between them. The length of the CDR3 is 16 residues. DNA for the CDR3: TGTGCCAGCAGCTCCACCGGGACCAGAGCCAATCAGCCCCAGCATTTT. This gives the protein CASSSTGTRANQPQHF.

Comment on this clone: A much larger clone lies one base from this, so it may be a read error. This sample also contains other DNA sequences that code for the same CDR3. The V gene is TRBV27, the J gene TRBJ2-2, with 9 bases that match TRBD2. The length of the CDR3 is 14 residues. The germline V gene has CDR1 MNHEY and CDR2 SMNVEV (reference sequence). The CDR3 loop reads CASRGLAISGELFF. DNA for the CDR3: TGTGCTAGCAGAGGACTAGCGATTTCCGGGGAGCTGTTTTTT.

This rearrangement joins TRBV2 to TRBJ1-5; D perhaps matches TRBD1 (5 bases). The CDR3 is 15 amino acids. Germline-derived CDR1 and CDR2 are SNHLY and FYNNEI. Between the trimmed V and J ends, which lost 3 bases and 4 bases, there was a span of 13 bases. CDR3 DNA: TGTGCCAGCAGTGATGGGGGGTTAGAAAATCAGCCCCAGCATTTT. It codes for CASSDGGLENQPQHF.

This clone was counted a few times. The genes are TRBV19 and TRBJ1-1; D ambiguous. The V and J ends lost 1 base and 5 bases respectively, with 14 bases between them. The CDR3 runs to 15 residues. Germline V gene sequence: CDR1 LNHDA, CDR2 SQIVND (reference sequence). CDR3 protein: CASSIAHFEGTEAFF. The CDR3 coding sequence is TGTGCCAGTAGTATAGCCCACTTTGAAGGAACTGAAGCTTTCTTT.